A single sample is the source of the 19 T cell receptor beta chains below, sequenced in a study of blood T cell repertoires in COVID-19. Method: immunoSEQ multiplex PCR; TCRdb's copy keeps in-frame clones and lacks some. This sample yields about 36,000 clones, of which around 78% are seen a single time; about 30% belongs to the top ten. The sequencing input was peripheral blood. These receptors originate from a man in his sixties with acute or convalescent COVID-19.

The genes are TRBV7-8 and TRBJ2-1, with 7 bases that match TRBD2. The CDR3 sequence is 16 residues long. V was pared by 1 base and J by 4 bases, with 7 bases of the junction left unmatched. CDR1 and CDR2 from the germline V gene are SGHVS and FQNEAQ. The CDR3 sequence is CASSLVGGRQYNEQFF. CDR3 nucleotides: TGTGCCAGCAGCTTAGTGGGCGGGAGACAATACAATGAGCAGTTCTTC.

The V call is TRBV6-1, the J call TRBJ2-1; 10 bases match TRBD2. The length of the CDR3 is 17 residues. Germline-derived CDR1 and CDR2 are MNHNS and SASEGT. The trim removed 2 bases at V and 1 base at J, leaving 5 bases unmatched. As DNA, the CDR3 is TGTGCCAGCAGTGAAAGGCTAGCGGGAGCATCCTACAATGAGCAGTTCTTC. Protein sequence: CASSERLAGASYNEQFF.

This chain connects TRBV10-1 to TRBJ2-5, with D maybe TRBD1 (6 bases). The length of the CDR3 is 13 residues. Germline loops: CDR1 WNHNN, CDR2 SYGVQD (reference sequence). The germline V and J ends were trimmed by 8 bases and 4 bases, with 14 bases remaining between them. This CDR3 is CASQRTVGETQYF. The DNA of the CDR3 is TGCGCCAGCCAACGGACAGTAGGAGAGACCCAGTACTTC.

The chain joins TRBV11-3 to TRBJ2-1, with 9 bases matching TRBD2. Germline V gene data show CDR1 as SGHNT and CDR2 as YENEEA. This CDR3 spans 15 amino acids. The V gene end was trimmed by 5 bases and the J gene end by 9 bases; junction bases not matched to a gene: 11. CDR3 in amino acids: CASSGGTSLLAEQFF. In nucleotides, the CDR3 is TGTGCCAGCAGCGGGGGGACTAGCTTATTGGCTGAGCAGTTCTTC.

This chain uses TRBV5-4 with TRBJ2-3, with D perhaps matching TRBD1 (6 bases). The V gene's germline CDR1 is SGHNT and CDR2 YYREEE (reference sequence). The CDR3 is 13 residues long. Trimming removed 4 bases at V and 7 bases at J, with 13 bases between. The CDR3 coding sequence is TGTGCCAGCAGCCCAGGGGTCGAGAATACGCAGTATTTT. Translated, it gives CASSPGVENTQYF.

This clone appeared many times. The gene calls are TRBV24-1 and TRBJ1-2; the match to TRBD1 covers 8 bases. J was trimmed by 7 bases and V by 6 bases; bases with no gene match: 3. Looked up from germline, CDR1 is KGHDR and CDR2 is SFDVKD. The length of the CDR3 is 12 residues. The CDR3 nucleotides are TGTGCCACCAGTAGGACAGGGAGTGGCTACACCTTC. Translating it yields CATSRTGSGYTF.

This chain connects TRBV27 to TRBJ1-5; TRBD1 aligns across 7 bases. CDR1 MNHEY and CDR2 SMNVEV come from the germline V gene (reference sequence). This CDR3 comprises 13 residues. V lost 6 bases, J lost 7 bases, and 6 bases stayed unmatched. CDR3 sequence reads: CASSPQGSQPQHF. In DNA form, the CDR3 reads TGTGCCAGCAGCCCACAGGGGAGCCAGCCCCAGCATTTT.

The genes are TRBV5-1 and TRBJ2-5; unclear D gene. This CDR3 is built from 12 residues. The V end lost 2 bases, the J end lost 0 bases, and 2 bases lay between the germline ends. Germline V gene data show CDR1 as SGHRS and CDR2 as YFSETQ. Here the CDR3 DNA reads TGCGCCAGCAGCTTTAACCAAGAGACCCAGTACTTC. Its protein is CASSFNQETQYF.

This chain uses TRBV28 with TRBJ2-5, with 8 nucleotides matching TRBD2. V lost 5 bases to trimming and J lost 5 bases; unmatched junction nucleotides: 7. The CDR3 is 14 residues long. Germline CDR1 MDHEN, CDR2 SYDVKM. CDR3: CASSPPSGSETQYF. CDR3 bases: TGTGCCAGCAGTCCCCCAAGCGGGAGTGAGACCCAGTACTTC.

The J gene is TRBJ1-3, the V gene TRBV6-5; D is uncertain. Germline V CDR1 and CDR2: MNHEY, SVGAGI. The germline V and J ends were trimmed by 7 bases and 0 bases, with 13 bases remaining between them. This CDR3 is 15 amino acids long. CDR3 in DNA: TGTGCCAGCACTTTAACAGATCTCTCTGGAAACACCATATATTTT. Encoded protein: CASTLTDLSGNTIYF.

CDR3 region: CASSQEGLAGNTGELFF. The DNA of the CDR3 is TGTGCCAGCAGCCAAGAGGGACTAGCCGGGAACACCGGGGAGCTGTTTTTT. The chain links TRBV4-2 to TRBJ2-2, with TRBD2 matching over 9 bases. J lost 1 base, V lost 0 bases, and 3 bases had no gene match. Germline V gene sequence: CDR1 LGHNA, CDR2 YNFKEQ. The CDR3 length is 17 residues.

Points on this clone: At one boundary the junction diverges from the germline segment, which might be a read error. This chain links TRBV5-1 with TRBJ1-2, with D possibly matching TRBD1 (6 bases). CDR1 is SGHRS and CDR2 is YFSETQ in the germline V gene. This CDR3 region has 16 residues. In DNA form, the CDR3 reads TGCGCCAGCACCTTGCTGGGGGCCGTGATCATCTCCGGCTACACCTTC. Residues: CASTLLGAVIISGYTF.

The rearrangement uses TRBV15 and TRBJ2-5, with 7 bases aligning to TRBD1. Germline CDR1 LNHNV, CDR2 YYDKDF (reference sequence). The CDR3 extends over 15 amino acids. Germline trimming cut 0 bases from V and 3 bases from J; bases unmatched to any gene: 4. The CDR3 bases are TGTGCCACCAGCAGAGATTATGGGACAGAAGAGACCCAGTACTTC. Protein: CATSRDYGTEETQYF. Together with reference TRBV15 and TRBJ2-5, the CDR3 gives the full variable domain: DAMVIQNPRYQVTQFGKPVTLSCSQTLNHNVMYWYQQKSSQAPKLLFHYYDKDFNNEADTPDNFQSRRPNTSFCFLDIRSPGLGDTAMYLCATSRDYGTEETQYFGPGTRLLVL.

The chain carries TRBV7-9 and TRBJ2-1, with 11 bases identical to TRBD2. The CDR3 has 15 residues. In germline, CDR1 is SEHNR, CDR2 FQNEAQ (reference sequence). The J segment lost 5 bases and the V segment lost 5 bases, leaving 5 bases of the junction unmatched. Here the CDR3 reads CASSPGTSGHNEQFF. CDR3 sequence (DNA): TGTGCCAGCAGCCCCGGGACTAGCGGACACAATGAGCAGTTCTTC.

Only a few counts were recorded for this clone. The J gene is TRBJ2-7, the V gene TRBV7-8; possible D gene TRBD2, 5 bases. The V gene lost 0 bases and the J gene lost 7 bases, with 10 bases spanning the gap. CDR1 is SGHVS, CDR2 FQNEAQ, per germline. The CDR3 is made up of 13 amino acids. The DNA of the CDR3 is TGTGCCAGCAGCTTAGCGCGGGCTGTTGAGCAGTACTTC. Translation gives CASSLARAVEQYF.

This clone has more than one count but fewer than ten. V and J are TRBV4-2 and TRBJ2-3; TRBD2 agrees at 7 bases. CDR3 length: 12 amino acids. V was clipped by 4 bases and J by 6 bases; unmatched bases: 1. Germline lookup yields CDR1 LGHNA and CDR2 YNFKEQ. CDR3 sequence reads: CASSRGGDTQYF. The CDR3 DNA is TGTGCCAGCAGCCGGGGGGGGGATACGCAGTATTTT.

The J gene is TRBJ1-1, the V gene TRBV20-1; 8 positions match TRBD1. This CDR3 is 13 amino acids long. Germline CDR1 and CDR2: DFQATT and SNEGSKA (reference sequence). The trim removed 6 bases at V and 4 bases at J, leaving 7 bases unmatched. CDR3 in amino acids: CSASGQGRTEAFF. In nucleotides, the CDR3 is TGCAGTGCAAGTGGACAGGGACGCACTGAAGCTTTCTTT.

The rearrangement uses TRBV7-9 and TRBJ2-5, with 10 bases matching TRBD1. The CDR3 totals 15 residues. CDR1 and CDR2 from the germline V gene are SEHNR and FQNEAQ (reference sequence). V shed 2 bases, J shed 3 bases, and the junction held 3 bases outside the gene matches. CDR3 in DNA: TGTGCCAGCAGCTTATGGGACAGGGGTGAAGAGACCCAGTACTTC. Protein: CASSLWDRGEETQYF.

This clone was seen only once. The V call is TRBV11-3, the J call TRBJ2-3, with 8 bases identical to TRBD2. Germline CDR1 reads SGHNT; CDR2 reads YENEEA. Trimming removed 5 bases from V and 4 bases from J; junction bases left unmatched: 14. The CDR3 loop spans 17 amino acids. CDR3 in amino acids: CASSGTTPGLGADTQYF. In DNA, the CDR3 is TGTGCCAGCAGCGGAACGACGCCGGGACTAGGCGCAGATACGCAGTATTTT.